The clone carrying this TCR beta chain was observed a few times. MiXCR re-clonotyped the PCR reads for TCRdb. In the table there are some 28,000 clones, 16% of which are singletons. Among the patients, none had received any treatment before thyroid surgery. The germline V and J ends were trimmed by 2 bases and 5 bases, with 7 bases remaining between them. Germline CDR1 is MNHEY and CDR2 is SVGAGI. This CDR3 spans 14 amino acids. These data come from a study of metastatic and nonmetastatic thyroid tumors. For the study at large: Malignant and benign thyroid patients had repertoires compared in peripheral blood and tumor or nodule tissue.

The receptor's source is a female donor with papillary thyroid cancer or a benign thyroid nodule (not recorded which). Some clones in this sample may be carry-over from other donors' samples. Material: blood. The chain uses TRBV6-5 and TRBJ1-6; D is ambiguous. CDR3 region: CASSYVRDNSPLHF. The CDR3, as DNA: TGTGCCAGCAGTTACGTTAGAGATAATTCACCCCTCCACTTT.